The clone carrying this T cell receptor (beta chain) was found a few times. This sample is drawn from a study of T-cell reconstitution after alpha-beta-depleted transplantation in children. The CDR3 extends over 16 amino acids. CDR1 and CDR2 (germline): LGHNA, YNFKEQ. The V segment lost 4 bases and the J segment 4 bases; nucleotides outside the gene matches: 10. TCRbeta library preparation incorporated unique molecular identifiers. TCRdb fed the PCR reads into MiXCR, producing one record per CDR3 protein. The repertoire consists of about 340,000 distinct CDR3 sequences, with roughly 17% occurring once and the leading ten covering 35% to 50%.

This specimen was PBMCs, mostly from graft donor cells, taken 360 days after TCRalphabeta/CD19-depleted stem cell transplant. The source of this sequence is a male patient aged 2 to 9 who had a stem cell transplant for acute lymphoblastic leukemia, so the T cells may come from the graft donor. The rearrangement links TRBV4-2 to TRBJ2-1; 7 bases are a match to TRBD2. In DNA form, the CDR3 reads TGTGCCAGCAGCCCCTCGACTAGCCTCCCTTACAATGAGCAGTTCTTC. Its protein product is CASSPSTSLPYNEQFF.